A single sample gave rise to the 12 T cell receptor beta chains below, sequenced in a study of technical replicates of blood from several donors. The repertoire was sequenced with immunoSEQ multiplex PCR; TCRdb's copy has only in-frame clones and lacks some. The sample yields approximately 85,000 clones, around 94% seen once. Material: T cells isolated from PBMCs. The receptors shown here come from a human donor in good health.

This clone came up once. The CDR3 region has the DNA TGTGCCAGCAGTTTAGGGGCGCGAGTGGAAGCTTTCTTT. Translating gives CASSLGARVEAFF. The V gene is TRBV28, the J gene TRBJ1-1, with D possibly TRBD1 on 5 matching bases. Germline V gene lookup returns CDR1 MDHEN and CDR2 SYDVKM. Between the trimmed V and J ends, which lost 2 bases and 8 bases, there was a span of 12 bases. The length of the CDR3 is 13 residues.

The CDR3 loop reads CASSISSRGSGELFF. CDR3 bases: TGTGCCAGTAGTATCTCCTCCAGGGGATCCGGGGAGCTGTTTTTT. The chain recombines TRBV19 with TRBJ2-2; perhaps TRBD1 as D (6 bases). CDR3 length: 15 amino acids. The V end lost 3 bases, the J end lost 6 bases, and 14 bases lay between the germline ends. CDR1 and CDR2 from the germline V gene are LNHDA and SQIVND (reference sequence). The whole variable domain, filled in from reference TRBV19 and TRBJ2-2, reads DGGITQSPKYLFRKEGQNVTLSCEQNLNHDAMYWYRQDPGQGLRLIYYSQIVNDFQKGDIAEGYSVSREKKESFPLTVTSAQKNPTAFYLCASSISSRGSGELFFGEGSRLTVL.

J is TRBJ2-7 and V is TRBV11-2; the D gene is possibly TRBD2 (5 bases). Germline assignment: CDR1 SGHAT and CDR2 FQNNGV. The V end was cut by 5 bases, the J end by 3 bases, with 14 bases between. The CDR3 is 14 amino acids. This CDR3 reads CASSTGLSGYEQYF. The CDR3 DNA sequence: TGTGCCAGCAGCACTGGATTAAGCGGCTACGAGCAGTACTTC.

The rearrangement uses TRBV28 and TRBJ2-7; D is undetermined. The germline V gene encodes CDR1 MDHEN and CDR2 SYDVKM. The CDR3 runs 12 residues. Trimming removed 6 bases at V and 2 bases at J, with 8 bases between. The CDR3 nucleotides are TGTGCCAGCAGCGTAGGAGCCTACGAGCAGTACTTC. Amino acid sequence: CASSVGAYEQYF.

The V call is TRBV9, the J call TRBJ2-1; 7 positions match TRBD2. Losses at the gene ends were 4 bases for V and 7 bases for J; bases not matched to a gene: 14. There are 16 residues in the CDR3. The germline V gene encodes CDR1 SGDLS and CDR2 YYNGEE. The CDR3 bases are TGTGCCAGCAGCACGCGGAGCGCGGGAGTGGAGAATGAGCAGTTCTTC. Translation gives CASSTRSAGVENEQFF.

The rearrangement links TRBV29-1 to TRBJ2-3; possible D gene TRBD2, 5 bases. The CDR3 consists of 17 residues. Trimming took 6 bases from V and 2 from J, leaving 24 bases between them. Germline CDR1 reads SQVTM; CDR2 reads ANQGSEA. Here the CDR3 reads CSVSGRGSISSTDTQYF. CDR3 sequence (DNA): TGCAGCGTCTCAGGTCGGGGTAGCATATCTTCCACAGATACGCAGTATTTT.

This chain links TRBV6-1 with TRBJ2-1, with TRBD2 identical over 8 bases. Germline-derived CDR1 and CDR2 are MNHNS and SASEGT. Trimming at V came to 2 bases and at J to 7 bases, leaving 13 bases not matched to a gene. The CDR3 is made up of 17 amino acids. For the CDR3, the DNA is TGTGCCAGCAGTGAAAAACGACTAGCGAACTGGGGGAATGAGCAGTTCTTC. It translates to CASSEKRLANWGNEQFF.

The V call is TRBV5-1, the J call TRBJ2-2, with D maybe TRBD2 (5 bases). Germline V gene lookup returns CDR1 SGHRS and CDR2 YFSETQ. Between the trimmed V and J ends, which lost 2 bases and 8 bases, there was a span of 13 bases. This CDR3 comprises 14 residues. The CDR3 reads CASSLSSTGGELFF. The DNA of the CDR3 is TGCGCCAGCAGCTTATCGTCAACGGGGGGGGAGCTGTTTTTT.

The genes are TRBV28 and TRBJ2-7, with D maybe TRBD2 (6 bases). Germline V gene lookup returns CDR1 MDHEN and CDR2 SYDVKM. V dropped 3 bases and J dropped 9 bases, with 18 bases sitting between them. The CDR3 loop spans 14 amino acids. The CDR3: CASSFRGKHYGQYF. CDR3 nucleotide sequence: TGTGCCAGCAGTTTCCGGGGGAAGCATTATGGGCAGTACTTC.

The chain couples TRBV30 to TRBJ2-2; TRBD2 aligns across 7 bases. The germline V gene encodes CDR1 GTSNPN and CDR2 SVGIG (reference sequence). V shed 5 bases, J shed 1 base, and the junction held 4 bases outside the gene matches. The CDR3 runs 14 residues. For the CDR3, the DNA is TGTGCCTGGGGAGCGGGACTGAACACCGGGGAGCTGTTTTTT. Amino acid sequence: CAWGAGLNTGELFF.

V and J are TRBV12-5 and TRBJ1-2; no clear D. The CDR3 loop spans 14 amino acids. V shed 2 bases and J shed 7 bases, with 14 bases lying between them. Germline-derived CDR1 and CDR2 are LGHNT and FRNRAP. CDR3 sequence (DNA): TGTGCTAGTGGTTTGTTCCCTTGGCCCCCTGGCTACACCTTC. Residues: CASGLFPWPPGYTF.

In this sample, this clone turned up once. The rearrangement links TRBV4-1 to TRBJ2-3; 9 nucleotides line up with TRBD2. In germline, CDR1 is MGHRA, CDR2 YSYEKL. CDR3 length: 14 residues. The trim removed 4 bases at V and 6 bases at J, leaving 5 bases unmatched. The CDR3 loop reads CASSLGGGDDTQYF. As DNA, the CDR3 is TGCGCCAGCAGCCTAGGCGGGGGGGACGATACGCAGTATTTT.